This TCR beta chain was obtained from a study of tumor-infiltrating lymphocytes in primary liver carcinoma. Turning to the study itself: Every patient in the cohort had a primary liver carcinoma. That carcinoma was treated by surgical resection.

A word on this clonotype: Its cognate antigen is unknown. A much more abundant neighbour one base away suggests this may be a read error.

Germline DNA was also extracted, and blood RNA was taken from unsorted whole blood. Presurgery, about 3.9 milliliters of peripheral blood were collected. Using a constant-region primer together with ProtoScript II reverse transcriptase, TCR beta cDNA was made from 500 to 650 ng of total RNA. Three-round nested multiplex PCR performed with slightly modified ARM-PCR produced the TCR beta libraries. In the first two PCR rounds, TRBV1-TRBV30 forward primers were paired with a C-beta reverse primer, and each round lasted about 9 cycles. MiXCR, applied by TCRdb to the multiplex PCR reads, yields one record per CDR3 protein. This table has approximately 210,000 distinct CDR3 sequences, around 60% appearing once. Study results and limitations: Samples were bulk unsorted, so CD4+ and CD8+ repertoires were not compared.

Germline CDR1 reads MNHEY; CDR2 reads SVGEGT. CDR3 size: 19 residues. The sequencing sample was made of peripheral blood. The receptor's source is a woman aged 55-70 years with primary liver carcinoma and hepatitis B virus infection. This chain uses TRBV6-2 or TRBV6-3 with TRBJ2-6; 10 nucleotides line up with TRBD1. The CDR3 nucleotides read TGTGCCAGCAGTTACTTCCGGACAGGGGGAAGCTCTGGGGTCAACGTCCTGACTTTC. Its translation is CASSYFRTGGSSGVNVLTF.